Listed below are T cell receptor beta chains from one sample, sequenced in a study of follicular helper T cells after annual influenza vaccination. Method: immunoSEQ multiplex PCR; TCRdb's copy keeps in-frame clones and lacks some. The sample has more than 5,000 clones, 65% to 90% seen once. Sequences were derived from CXCR5+ CD38- circulating T follicular helper cells from blood, sampled on the day of influenza vaccination. These receptors originate from an adult who received the influenza vaccine. CDR3s include the opening cysteine and the closing phenylalanine or tryptophan. D genes are given only for firm matches. Clone size is not always given. Where it is, it says once, few, many or a class for expanded clones.

J gene,D gene,V gene,clone size,CDR3 length,CDR3 protein,CDR3 DNA
TRBJ2-1,-,TRBV5-1,-,13,CASSLASANEQFF,TGCGCCAGCAGCTTGGCGTCGGCCAATGAGCAGTTCTTC
TRBJ2-1,TRBD1,TRBV11-2,-,19,CASSSLTIRTGGRGNEQFF,TGTGCCAGCAGCTCGCTTACGATCCGGACAGGGGGAAGGGGCAATGAGCAGTTCTTC
TRBJ1-1,-,TRBV11-2,-,14,CASSLRILSFEAFF,TGTGCCAGCAGCTTGCGGATACTTTCTTTCGAAGCTTTCTTT
TRBJ1-4,-,TRBV4-3,-,16,CASSQGSTSAGEKLFF,TGCGCCAGCAGCCAAGGTTCAACTTCCGCCGGTGAAAAACTGTTTTTT
TRBJ1-1,-,TRBV6-1,few,13,CASTATAHTEAFF,TGTGCCAGCACGGCCACAGCTCACACTGAAGCTTTCTTT
TRBJ2-2,TRBD2,TRBV15,-,17,CATRSGLAGQNTGELFF,TGTGCCACCAGAAGCGGACTAGCGGGGCAGAACACCGGGGAGCTGTTTTTT
TRBJ1-2,-,TRBV28,-,13,CASTGRGNYGYTF,TGTGCCAGCACGGGTAGGGGGAACTATGGCTACACCTTC
TRBJ1-5,-,TRBV30,-,14,CAWNQGPGNQPQHF,TGTGCCTGGAACCAGGGTCCGGGAAATCAGCCCCAGCATTTT
TRBJ1-2,-,TRBV27,-,16,CASSPIPGRKNYGYTF,TGTGCCAGCAGCCCTATTCCAGGGAGGAAGAACTATGGCTACACCTTC
TRBJ1-1,-,TRBV15,-,13,CATSPQVNTEAFF,TGTGCCACCAGCCCTCAGGTAAACACTGAAGCTTTCTTT
TRBJ2-1,-,TRBV14,-,17,CASSQDSSISSYNEQFF,TGTGCCAGCAGCCAAGATTCCTCGATTAGCTCCTACAATGAGCAGTTCTTC
TRBJ2-3,TRBD2,TRBV7-8,-,16,CASSPRAGVGTDTQYF,TGTGCCAGCAGCCCCAGAGCGGGAGTTGGGACAGATACGCAGTATTTT
TRBJ2-5,TRBD1,TRBV30,-,14,CAWTDRGIQETQYF,TGTGCCTGGACCGACAGGGGGATCCAAGAGACCCAGTACTTC
TRBJ1-5,-,TRBV6-1,-,15,CASSETPLYYQPQHF,TGTGCCAGCAGTGAAACCCCTTTATATTATCAGCCCCAGCATTTT
TRBJ1-1,-,TRBV7-9,-,11,CASSFGTEAFF,TGTGCCAGCAGCTTCGGCACTGAAGCTTTCTTT
TRBJ2-1,TRBD2,TRBV6-5,-,16,CASSYIAGALYNEQFF,TGTGCCAGCAGTTACATCGCGGGAGCGCTCTACAATGAGCAGTTCTTC
TRBJ2-1,-,TRBV5-1,-,14,CASSFTPESNEQFF,TGCGCCAGCAGCTTTACCCCCGAGAGCAATGAGCAGTTCTTC
TRBJ2-7,-,TRBV28,-,14,CASSLPGSTYEQYF,TGTGCCAGCAGTTTACCAGGGAGTACCTACGAGCAGTACTTC
TRBJ2-2,-,TRBV6-4,-,14,CASSLRGGSEELFF,TGTGCCAGCAGCCTTAGAGGGGGGTCCGAGGAGCTGTTTTTT
TRBJ2-1,-,TRBV7-6,-,16,CASSLQPPSSYNEQFF,TGTGCCAGCAGTCTTCAACCTCCGAGCTCCTACAATGAGCAGTTCTTC
TRBJ2-7,-,TRBV5-6,-,12,CASSLVRGEQYF,TGTGCCAGCAGCTTGGTCAGGGGCGAGCAGTACTTC
TRBJ2-7,TRBD1,TRBV5-1,once,16,CASSLDQGVFTYEQYF,TGCGCCAGCAGCTTGGATCAGGGGGTATTTACCTACGAGCAGTACTTC
TRBJ2-2,TRBD1,TRBV28,-,15,CASSLKGTGSGELFF,TGTGCCAGCAGCCTAAAGGGGACAGGGTCCGGGGAGCTGTTTTTT
TRBJ1-2,-,TRBV5-1,-,14,CASSLGARSYGYTF,TGCGCCAGCAGCTTAGGGGCCCGTTCCTATGGCTACACCTTC
TRBJ2-1,TRBD2,TRBV28,-,17,CASSLRVLGTSYNEQFF,TGTGCCAGCAGTCTTCGGGTACTAGGGACTAGCTACAATGAGCAGTTCTTC
TRBJ2-1,-,TRBV7-3,-,13,CASSLRYGNEQFF,TGTGCCAGCAGCTTAAGGTACGGCAATGAGCAGTTCTTC
TRBJ1-4,-,TRBV5-1,few,15,CASSLLDSDNEKLFF,TGCGCCAGCAGCTTGTTGGACAGCGATAATGAAAAACTGTTTTTT
TRBJ2-3,-,TRBV11-2,once,14,CASSFGLASDTQYF,TGTGCCAGCAGCTTTGGGCTAGCATCCGATACGCAGTATTTT
TRBJ2-2,-,TRBV5-5,-,14,CASSFRAGAAELFF,TGTGCCAGCAGCTTTCGGGCCGGGGCCGCGGAGCTGTTTTTT
TRBJ1-3,TRBD1,TRBV28,-,15,CASSPGDRVGNTIYF,TGTGCCAGCAGTCCCGGGGACAGGGTCGGAAACACCATATATTTT
TRBJ2-7,TRBD1,TRBV5-4,-,13,CASSPGGTYEQYF,TGTGCCAGCAGCCCAGGGGGAACCTACGAGCAGTACTTC
TRBJ1-1,-,TRBV11-2,-,13,CASSLEGGGAAFF,TGTGCCAGCAGCTTAGAGGGCGGCGGGGCAGCTTTCTTT
TRBJ1-2,-,TRBV7-2,-,15,CASSPRQTLIYGYTF,TGTGCCAGCAGCCCCAGACAGACTTTAATCTATGGCTACACCTTC
TRBJ2-5,-,TRBV5-1,-,14,CASSLVSAGETQYF,TGCGCCAGCAGCTTGGTCAGCGCAGGAGAGACCCAGTACTTC
TRBJ2-7,-,TRBV28,-,15,CASSPQISGWYEQYF,TGTGCCAGCAGCCCTCAGATTTCGGGATGGTACGAGCAGTACTTC
TRBJ2-3,-,TRBV6-1,-,16,CASSDRAPHGADTQYF,TGTGCCAGCAGTGACCGGGCCCCACATGGGGCAGATACGCAGTATTTT
TRBJ2-5,-,TRBV29-1,-,13,CSVGGGSQETQYF,TGCAGCGTTGGGGGAGGTTCCCAAGAGACCCAGTACTTC
TRBJ2-3,-,TRBV11-2,-,16,CASSLGLSGLTDTQYF,TGTGCCAGCAGCTTAGGACTTAGCGGTCTCACAGATACGCAGTATTTT
TRBJ2-3,TRBD2,TRBV7-9,-,16,CASSLEVSGGTDTQYF,TGTGCCAGCAGCTTAGAAGTTAGCGGGGGCACAGATACGCAGTATTTT
TRBJ2-7,TRBD1,TRBV28,-,15,CASSFPDRGPAGQYF,TGTGCCAGCAGTTTCCCGGACAGGGGGCCCGCGGGACAGTACTTC
TRBJ2-7,-,TRBV2,-,14,CASSGFWGSYEQYF,TGTGCCAGCAGTGGATTCTGGGGATCCTACGAGCAGTACTTC